The source of this TCR beta chain is a study of T cells in Graves' hyperthyroidism and ophthalmopathy. Study results and limitations: Progression to ophthalmopathy was predicted a median of roughly 6.5 months early.

Regions amplified from RNA transcripts were the TCR beta CDR3 regions. RT-PCR in the first round (using the HTBI primer set) targeted the TCR CDR3. MiXCR, applied by TCRdb to the multiplex PCR reads, yields one record per CDR3 protein. The sample records around 700,000 distinct CDR3 sequences, approximately 19% being singletons. Each patient was aged 18 to 65 and had newly diagnosed hyperthyroidism of under 2 months' duration. The diagnoses drew upon clinical symptoms, serum thyroxine and TRAb, thyroid ultrasound and orbital computed tomography. Sampled blood dates from first hyperthyroidism diagnosis, and it precedes any ophthalmopathy symptoms. Of note for this clonotype: No antigen is known for it.

The sequencing sample was made of blood. The TCR was taken from a woman between 50 and 59 years old with Graves' hyperthyroidism that later progressed to Graves' ophthalmopathy.

CDR3 coding DNA: TGCGCCAGCAGCTTAATAGGTGATGAAGCTTTCTTT. Its translation is CASSLIGDEAFF. The chain carries TRBV5-1 and TRBJ1-1; D remains ambiguous. The V and J ends lost 2 bases and 7 bases respectively, with 9 bases between them. The germline V gene has CDR1 SGHRS and CDR2 YFSETQ. The CDR3 consists of 12 residues.